The clone carrying this TCR beta chain was seen many times. Trimming stripped 10 bases from V and 3 bases from J, with 21 bases between. Per germline, CDR1 MDHEN and CDR2 SYDVKM. This CDR3 region has 15 residues. Time point given: newly diagnosed GD, antithyroid drugs for less than 3 months. The TCR library used RNA extracted from PBMCs. The data were obtained in a study of regulatory T cells in long-lasting Graves disease. Study-level information: Under 3 months of antithyroid drugs had been taken by newly diagnosed Graves' patients.

CDR3 regions were amplified by Arm-PCR using iRepertoire HTBI primers to build TCR beta libraries. TCRdb processed the multiplex PCR reads anew with MiXCR; each CDR3 protein has one entry. The table records about 500,000 distinct CDR3 sequences, around 12% of them present only once. The same sample was also used in a study of T cells in Graves' hyperthyroidism and ophthalmopathy. According to that study: Thyroid ultrasound and orbital computed tomography, with clinical symptoms and serum thyroxine and TRAb, informed diagnoses. The HTBI set primed first-round TCR CDR3 RT-PCR.

The V gene is TRBV28, the J gene TRBJ1-2, with a tentative D call TRBD1 (5 bases). The TCR originated in a woman in her twenties or thirties with Graves disease. This specimen was peripheral blood mononuclear cells (PBMCs), taken at new diagnosis, from a patient treated with antithyroid drugs. The CDR3 nucleotides read TGTGCCACCTTGGACACGACCAGGGACTACTATGGCTACACCTTC. It translates to CATLDTTRDYYGYTF.